These 25 T cell receptor beta chains were all obtained from the same sample, sequenced in a study of Graves' ophthalmopathy and Graves' hyperthyroidism. Researchers took RNA transcripts and amplified TCR beta CDR3 regions from them. In the first round, RT-PCR was carried out with HTBI primers, and a multiplex PCR formed the second round. TCRdb reanalysed the multiplex PCR reads using MiXCR and keeps one entry per CDR3 protein. There are 680,000 or so distinct CDR3 sequences in the sample; 22% occur only once, and about 6.6% lies in the top ten. Material: peripheral blood. The receptors here all came from a woman younger than 30 with stable Graves' hyperthyroidism. Some clones in this sample may be carry-over from other donors' samples.

This clonotype was seen at least ten times. This chain connects TRBV5-1 to TRBJ1-1, with a weak D call TRBD1 (5 bases). Germline V gives CDR1 SGHRS, CDR2 YFSETQ. CDR3 length: 15 residues. Trimming pared 0 bases from V and 0 bases from J, leaving 9 bases between. The CDR3 nucleotides are TGCGCCAGCAGCTTGGGAAGGGGCGTGAACACTGAAGCTTTCTTT. Translating it yields CASSLGRGVNTEAFF.

The chain has TRBV15 and TRBJ2-5; D possibly corresponds to TRBD2 (5 bases). The CDR3 runs to 14 residues. The ends were cut back, 5 bases at V and 7 bases at J, with 17 bases in the middle. The germline gives CDR1 LNHNV, CDR2 YYDKDF (reference sequence). The CDR3 loop is CATSPRPGLGTQYF. DNA of the CDR3: TGTGCCACCAGCCCCCGGCCGGGGTTAGGGACCCAGTACTTC.

This clonotype showed up many times. The chain has TRBV6-1 and TRBJ1-5, with a possible D match to TRBD1 (5 bases). CDR3 length equals 16 residues. The germline V gene encodes CDR1 MNHNS and CDR2 SASEGT. V dropped 1 base and J dropped 4 bases, with 14 bases sitting between them. CDR3 nucleotides: TGTGCCAGCAGTGAAGAACCCAGGGCGAGGAATCAGCCCCAGCATTTT. Encoded protein: CASSEEPRARNQPQHF.

This clonotype has only a few counts. The rearrangement joins TRBV3-1 to TRBJ2-6; D not resolved. Germline CDR1 and CDR2: LGHDT and YNNKEL (reference sequence). CDR3 length: 16 residues. The germline V and J ends were trimmed by 1 base and 2 bases, with 9 bases remaining between them. The CDR3 is CASSQGEEAGANVLTF. The DNA of the CDR3 is TGTGCCAGCAGCCAAGGAGAAGAGGCTGGGGCCAACGTCCTGACTTTC.

This clonotype was seen repeatedly, ten times or more. The gene calls are TRBV7-3 and TRBJ2-5, with 8 positions matching TRBD2. Per germline, CDR1 SGHTA and CDR2 FQGTGA. Trimming at V came to 5 bases and at J to 5 bases, leaving 4 bases not matched to a gene. The CDR3 has 13 residues. The CDR3: CASSDRGGETQYF. CDR3 in DNA: TGTGCCAGCAGCGACCGGGGGGGGGAGACCCAGTACTTC.

This clonotype was counted at least ten times. V is TRBV5-1 and J is TRBJ2-5, with 11 bases identical to TRBD1. V lost 0 bases, J lost 4 bases, and 2 bases stayed unmatched. Germline values: CDR1 SGHRS, CDR2 YFSETQ. The CDR3 covers 15 residues. The CDR3 is CASSLGTGGVETQYF. The CDR3 nucleotides are TGCGCCAGCAGCTTGGGGACAGGGGGCGTAGAGACCCAGTACTTC.

This clonotype appeared a single time. V is TRBV20-1 and J is TRBJ2-7; D gene uncertain. The V end was cut by 2 bases, the J end by 0 bases, with 11 bases between. Germline values: CDR1 DFQATT, CDR2 SNEGSKA (reference sequence). This CDR3 is 14 amino acids long. Here the CDR3 reads CSARSPWSSYEQYF. Written as DNA, the CDR3 is TGCAGTGCTAGAAGCCCTTGGAGCTCCTACGAGCAGTACTTC.

This clonotype was recorded many times. V and J are TRBV15 and TRBJ1-1; D possibly corresponds to TRBD1 (5 bases). CDR3 length equals 15 residues. CDR1 LNHNV and CDR2 YYDKDF come from the germline V gene (reference sequence). The V and J ends lost 1 base and 0 bases respectively, with 9 bases between them. The CDR3 loop is CATSRGGAVNTEAFF. CDR3 in DNA: TGTGCCACCAGCAGAGGAGGGGCCGTGAACACTGAAGCTTTCTTT. Full variable domain (outside the CDR3, taken from reference TRBV15 and TRBJ1-1): DAMVIQNPRYQVTQFGKPVTLSCSQTLNHNVMYWYQQKSSQAPKLLFHYYDKDFNNEADTPDNFQSRRPNTSFCFLDIRSPGLGDTAMYLCATSRGGAVNTEAFFGQGTRLTVV.

This clonotype was picked up many times. The chain is built from TRBV10-3 and TRBJ1-2; 8 nucleotides align to TRBD1. J was trimmed by 6 bases and V by 2 bases; bases with no gene match: 2. CDR1 ENHRY and CDR2 SYGVKD come from the germline V gene. The CDR3 is 13 residues long. The chain's CDR3 is CAISEMDRDGYTF. CDR3 DNA sequence: TGTGCCATCAGTGAGATGGACAGGGATGGCTACACCTTC.

This clonotype was counted ten times or more. The J gene is TRBJ2-7, the V gene TRBV27; D is tentatively TRBD1 or TRBD2 (5 bases each). V was trimmed by 10 bases and J by 6 bases, leaving 16 bases between them. This CDR3 has 12 amino acids. Germline values: CDR1 MNHEY, CDR2 SMNVEV (reference sequence). CDR3 bases: TGTGCCACTCCGCCCCGAGGGGCCGAGCAGTACTTC. It translates to CATPPRGAEQYF.

This clonotype was recorded at least ten times. Here the CDR3 omits its conserved ending phenylalanine or tryptophan, so a read error is the likely source. The chain couples TRBV12-3 or TRBV12-4 to TRBJ1-1; tentatively, D is TRBD1 (5 bases). This CDR3 spans 15 amino acids. The germline V and J ends were trimmed by 4 bases and 0 bases, with 12 bases remaining between them. CDR3 loop: CASSSPGYLNTEAFL. The DNA for the CDR3 is TGTGCCAGCAGTTCACCAGGGTACCTGAACACTGAAGCTTTCCTT.

The CDR3 nucleotides read TGTGCCAGCAGGGAAGACAGCCCGGGAGAGACCCAGTACTTC. It translates to CASREDSPGETQYF. The chain combines TRBV28 with TRBJ2-5; D possibly corresponds to TRBD1 (5 bases). The CDR3 has 14 residues. From germline, CDR1 is MDHEN and CDR2 SYDVKM. Trimming took off 6 bases at V and 4 bases at J, with 15 bases between the two ends.

This chain links TRBV2 with TRBJ2-7; 8 bases are a match to TRBD1. Germline V gene sequence: CDR1 SNHLY, CDR2 FYNNEI. Germline trimming cut 6 bases from V and 9 bases from J; bases unmatched to any gene: 10. The CDR3 covers 13 residues. This CDR3 is CASRPGQGSVQYF. The CDR3 coding sequence is TGTGCCAGCAGGCCTGGACAGGGAAGTGTGCAGTACTTC.

This clonotype was found many times. This chain joins TRBV6-2 or TRBV6-3 and TRBJ1-2; D not resolved. The CDR3 runs 14 residues. CDR1 is MNHEY, CDR2 SVGEGT, per germline. Trimming took off 3 bases at V and 4 bases at J, with 12 bases between the two ends. The CDR3 region is CASSYSLITYGYTF. CDR3 in DNA: TGTGCCAGCAGTTATAGTCTCATCACCTATGGCTACACCTTC.

This clonotype was detected ten times or more. V gene TRBV20-1 combines with J gene TRBJ2-5; 10 bases line up with TRBD2. The ends lost 1 base at V and 5 bases at J; junction bases unmatched: 4. This CDR3 is built from 14 residues. Germline CDR1 DFQATT, CDR2 SNEGSKA (reference sequence). CDR3 in DNA: TGCAGTGCTAGAGTTAGCGGGAGGTTGGAGACCCAGTACTTC. The encoded protein is CSARVSGRLETQYF.

The V call is TRBV7-8, the J call TRBJ1-3, with no clear D. Germline values: CDR1 SGHVS, CDR2 FQNEAQ. V was clipped by 6 bases and J by 0 bases, with 12 bases between them. The CDR3 totals 15 residues. In DNA, the CDR3 is TGTGCCAGCAGTAAAAAGCACAACTCTGGAAACACCATATATTTT. Its translation is CASSKKHNSGNTIYF.

This clonotype was seen ten or more times. The chain joins TRBV18 to TRBJ2-5; D is tentatively TRBD1 or TRBD2 (5 bases each). The V end lost 4 bases, the J end lost 5 bases, and 8 bases lay between the germline ends. This CDR3 has 12 amino acids. Germline CDR1 and CDR2: KGHSH and LQKENI. CDR3 protein: CASSRWGETQYF. Here the CDR3 DNA reads TGTGCCAGCTCACGGTGGGGGGAGACCCAGTACTTC.

The chain is built from TRBV5-8 and TRBJ2-7; D remains ambiguous. This CDR3 has 14 amino acids. Germline CDR1 and CDR2: SGHTS and YDEGEE. V dropped 7 bases and J dropped 0 bases, with 14 bases sitting between them. The CDR3 coding sequence is TGTGCCAGCCGAGATTACCCAAACTCCTACGAGCAGTACTTC. Its translation: CASRDYPNSYEQYF.

This clonotype was seen ten or more times. The chain links TRBV30 to TRBJ1-2, with D maybe TRBD1 (6 bases). Trimming left V 4 bases short and J 4 bases short, with 16 bases between. This CDR3 comprises 14 residues. Germline assignment: CDR1 GTSNPN and CDR2 SVGIG (reference sequence). This chain's CDR3 is CAWTPNPDSYGYTF. CDR3 coding DNA: TGTGCCTGGACGCCAAACCCGGACAGCTATGGCTACACCTTC.

Comments on this clonotype: A junction boundary mismatches the germline segment, possibly from a read error. This chain joins TRBV7-3 and TRBJ1-1, with D unresolved. From germline, CDR1 is SGHTA and CDR2 FQGTGA. CDR3 length: 13 residues. Here the CDR3 DNA reads TGTGCCAGCAGTCGGACGGCCAGAACTGAAGCTTGCTTT. Amino acids: CASSRTARTEACF.

This clonotype was seen at least ten times. The V gene is TRBV20-1, the J gene TRBJ1-1; TRBD1 might be the D (5 bases). Looked up from germline, CDR1 is DFQATT and CDR2 is SNEGSKA (reference sequence). Between the trimmed V and J ends, which lost 6 bases and 1 base, there was a span of 12 bases. This CDR3 is 13 amino acids long. Written as DNA, the CDR3 is TGCAGTGCCGGGGGGTATGGGAACACTGAAGCTTTCTTT. Its protein is CSAGGYGNTEAFF.

The CDR3 DNA reads TGTGCCTGGAGTGGGACAGGGGTAGCTGGAAACACCATATATTTT. This translates into CAWSGTGVAGNTIYF. The genes are TRBV30 and TRBJ1-3; 9 nucleotides line up with TRBD1. The CDR3 covers 15 residues. Trimming took 1 base from V and 2 from J; bases not matched to a gene: 3. CDR1 and CDR2 from the germline V gene are GTSNPN and SVGIG (reference sequence).

This clonotype appeared once. J is TRBJ1-2 and V is TRBV7-2; the match to TRBD1 covers 8 bases. V lost 3 bases to trimming and J lost 2 bases; unmatched junction nucleotides: 8. This CDR3 is built from 16 residues. Germline lookup yields CDR1 SGHTA and CDR2 FQGNSA. CDR3 loop: CASSLRLDRGNYGYTF. The CDR3 DNA reads as TGTGCCAGCAGCTTGCGACTAGACAGGGGAAACTATGGCTACACCTTC.

This clonotype was picked up a small number of times. The V call is TRBV6-2 or TRBV6-3, the J call TRBJ2-5; 8 nucleotides align to TRBD2. CDR1 is MNHEY and CDR2 is SVGEGT in the germline V gene. Germline trimming cut 0 bases from V and 0 bases from J; bases unmatched to any gene: 6. The CDR3 consists of 17 residues. In DNA, the CDR3 is TGTGCCAGCAGTTACTCGACAGCGGGGGCCCACCAAGAGACCCAGTACTTC. Residues: CASSYSTAGAHQETQYF.

This clonotype was seen at least ten times. The chain uses TRBV30 and TRBJ2-7; D is undetermined. The CDR3 contains 13 residues. Trimming shortened V by 4 bases and J by 4 bases, and 14 bases separated the two germline ends. Germline assignment: CDR1 GTSNPN and CDR2 SVGIG (reference sequence). CDR3 nucleotide sequence: TGTGCCTGGAACCCCCAAGGATTGTACGAGCAGTACTTC. Translated, it gives CAWNPQGLYEQYF.